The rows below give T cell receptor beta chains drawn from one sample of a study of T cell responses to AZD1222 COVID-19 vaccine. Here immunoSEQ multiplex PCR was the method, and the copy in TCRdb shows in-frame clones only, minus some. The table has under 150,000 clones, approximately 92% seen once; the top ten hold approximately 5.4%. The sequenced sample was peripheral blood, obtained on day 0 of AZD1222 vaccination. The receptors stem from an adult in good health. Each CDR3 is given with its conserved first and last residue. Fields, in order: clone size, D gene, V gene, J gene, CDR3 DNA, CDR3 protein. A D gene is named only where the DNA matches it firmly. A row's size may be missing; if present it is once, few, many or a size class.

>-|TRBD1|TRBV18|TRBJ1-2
TGTGCCAGCTCCCTACTTTCGGAAGGACAGGAGACTAACTATGGCTACACCTTC
CASSLLSEGQETNYGYTF
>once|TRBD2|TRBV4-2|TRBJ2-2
TGTGCCAGCAGCCCCCGTCTCGGGCTAGCGGGAGTTCGCACCGGGGAGCTGTTTTTT
CASSPRLGLAGVRTGELFF
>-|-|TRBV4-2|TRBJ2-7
TGTGCCAGCAGCGAGACCACAGGAATCGAGCAGTACTTC
CASSETTGIEQYF
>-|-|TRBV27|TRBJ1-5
TGTGCCAGCAGTTTACGGACAGGCAATCAGCCCCAGCATTTT
CASSLRTGNQPQHF
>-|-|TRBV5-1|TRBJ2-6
TGCGCCAGCAAAGGACAGCTGGTCGGGGCCAACGTCCTGACTTTC
CASKGQLVGANVLTF
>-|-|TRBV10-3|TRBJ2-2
TGTGCCATCAGTGAGTCCGAAGGGAACACCGGGGAGCTGTTTTTT
CAISESEGNTGELFF
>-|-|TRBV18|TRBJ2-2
TGTGCCAGCTCACCACCTGTGGGGCCGAACACCGGGGAGCTGTTTTTT
CASSPPVGPNTGELFF
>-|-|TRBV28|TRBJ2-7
TGTGCCAGCAGTTTTTTAACCTACGAGCAGTACTTC
CASSFLTYEQYF
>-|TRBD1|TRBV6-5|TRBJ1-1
TGTGCCACGACAGGGGACAACACTGAAGCTTTCTTT
CATTGDNTEAFF
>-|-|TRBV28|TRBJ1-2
TGTGCCAGCAACCACGGGGGGATAGGCTATGGCTACACCTTC
CASNHGGIGYGYTF
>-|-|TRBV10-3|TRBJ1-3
TGTGCCATCTCGGAGGGGACTGGAAACACCATATATTTT
CAISEGTGNTIYF
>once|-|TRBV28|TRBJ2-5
TGTGCCAGCAGTTTCGACAGCGCCTTCCAAGAGACCCAGTACTTC
CASSFDSAFQETQYF
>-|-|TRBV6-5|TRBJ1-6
TGTGCCAGCAGTTACTCGCATGGGGGGGATTCACCCCTCCACTTT
CASSYSHGGDSPLHF
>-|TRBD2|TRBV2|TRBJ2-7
TGTGCCAGCAGTGAAGATCTCGGTAGCGGGGGGCTCCGCTACGAGCAGTACTTC
CASSEDLGSGGLRYEQYF
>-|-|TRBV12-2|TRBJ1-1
TGTGCAAGTCGCCCCGGACGGCCTTCGGTGAGCACTGAAGCTTTCTTT
CASRPGRPSVSTEAFF
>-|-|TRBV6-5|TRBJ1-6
TGTGCCAGCAGTTTTAGGGATTCACCCCTCCACTTT
CASSFRDSPLHF
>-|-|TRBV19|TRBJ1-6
TGTGCCAGTAGTATCGGTGTTCCCAACGGGTCACCCCTCCACTTT
CASSIGVPNGSPLHF
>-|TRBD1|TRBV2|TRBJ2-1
TGTGCCAGCAGTGAACGACAGGGTAGGCGGTTCTTC
CASSERQGRRFF
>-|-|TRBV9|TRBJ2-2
TGTGCCAGCAGCGTAACAGGGTCGGCCACCGGGGAGCTGTTTTTT
CASSVTGSATGELFF
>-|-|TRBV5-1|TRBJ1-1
TGCGCCAGCAGCTTCACGGACAAGGAGCAAGCTTTCTTT
CASSFTDKEQAFF
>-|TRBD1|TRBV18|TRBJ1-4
TGTGCCAGCTCACTGCAGGGGGCGACTAATGAAAAACTGTTTTTT
CASSLQGATNEKLFF
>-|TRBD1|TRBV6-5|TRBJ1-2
TGTGCCAGCAGCAAACCGGGACAGTTTAACTATGGCTACACCTTC
CASSKPGQFNYGYTF
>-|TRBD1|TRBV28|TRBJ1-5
TGTGCCAGCAGTCCGACAGGGGGTGGCAATCAGCCCCAGCATTTT
CASSPTGGGNQPQHF
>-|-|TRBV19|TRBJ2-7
TGTGCCAGTAGTCCCGATGGCTACGAGCAGTACTTC
CASSPDGYEQYF
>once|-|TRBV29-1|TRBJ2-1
TGCAGCGTTCACACAGCAAGGGTCGATGAGCAGTTCTTC
CSVHTARVDEQFF
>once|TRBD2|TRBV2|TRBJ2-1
TGTGCCAGCAGTGAAGCCTTTGCCGCGGGAGGGCCGAATGAGCAGTTCTTC
CASSEAFAAGGPNEQFF
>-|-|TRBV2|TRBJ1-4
TGTGCCAGCACGTTGGTTGAAAAACTGTTTTTT
CASTLVEKLFF
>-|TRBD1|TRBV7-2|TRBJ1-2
TGTGCCAGCACCCACCTCAACAGGGGTTCGGGCTACACCTTC
CASTHLNRGSGYTF
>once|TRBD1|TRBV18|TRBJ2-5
TGTGCCAGCTCACCACTCGGGACAGCCTCAACCCAGTACTTC
CASSPLGTASTQYF
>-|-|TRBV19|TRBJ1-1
TGTGCCAGTAGTATCGGGCAGGGGAACACTGAAGCTTTCTTT
CASSIGQGNTEAFF
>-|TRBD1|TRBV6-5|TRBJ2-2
TGTGCCAGCACCTCCGACAGGGCCACCGGGGAGCTGTTTTTT
CASTSDRATGELFF
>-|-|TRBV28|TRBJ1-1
TGTGCCAGCAGTCTTATACAGGCCCTAGGCACTGAAGCTTTCTTT
CASSLIQALGTEAFF
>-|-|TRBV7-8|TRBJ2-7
TGTGCCAGCAGCACAACAGGGCGCGAGCAGTACTTC
CASSTTGREQYF
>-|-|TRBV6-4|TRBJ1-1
TGTGCCAGCAGTGAGGGGGGAGAAAACACTGAAGCTTTCTTT
CASSEGGENTEAFF
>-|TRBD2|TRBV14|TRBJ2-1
TGTGCCAGCAGCCATTTAGCGGGGGCCCAGGGCGATGAGCAGTTCTTC
CASSHLAGAQGDEQFF
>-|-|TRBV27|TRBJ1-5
TGTGCCAGCAGTTTAGGAGGGCTTCAGCCCCAGCATTTT
CASSLGGLQPQHF
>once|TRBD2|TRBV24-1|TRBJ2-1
TGTGCCACCAGTGACCCCGAATTCGCGGGAGGGATTGTAAATGAGCAGTTCTTC
CATSDPEFAGGIVNEQFF
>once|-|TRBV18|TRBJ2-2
TGTGCCAGCTCACCACTTTCGGGGAACACCGGGGAGCTGTTTTTT
CASSPLSGNTGELFF
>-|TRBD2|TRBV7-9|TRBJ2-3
TGTGCCAGCAGCTTAAGAGGGGCGGGGGATTCGGAGGGTACGCAGTATTTT
CASSLRGAGDSEGTQYF
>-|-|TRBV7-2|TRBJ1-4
TGTGCCAGCAGCTTAAGTCTTGGGGGTGAAAAACTGTTTTTT
CASSLSLGGEKLFF
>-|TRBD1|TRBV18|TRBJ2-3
TGTGCCAGCTCACAGGGGGCCATGTCGGATACGCAGTATTTT
CASSQGAMSDTQYF
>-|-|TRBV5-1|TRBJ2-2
TGCGCCAGCAGCTTACAGGGCACCGGGGAGCTGTTTTTT
CASSLQGTGELFF
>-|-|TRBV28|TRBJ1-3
TGTGCCAGCAGTTTATACCTTGTCTCTGGAAACACCATATATTTT
CASSLYLVSGNTIYF
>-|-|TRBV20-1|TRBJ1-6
TGCAGTGCTCGTGCAGATTATAATTCACCCCTCCACTTT
CSARADYNSPLHF
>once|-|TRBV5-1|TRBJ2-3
TGCGCCAGCAGTGCAGGGGATTTTACAGATACGCAGTATTTT
CASSAGDFTDTQYF
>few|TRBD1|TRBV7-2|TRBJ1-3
TGTGCCAGCAGCTTAGCGGGACAGGGGATTGGAAACACCATATATTTT
CASSLAGQGIGNTIYF
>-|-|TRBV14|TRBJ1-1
TGTGCCAGCAGCCAAGTCTCCACTGAAGCTTTCTTT
CASSQVSTEAFF
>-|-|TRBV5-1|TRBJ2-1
TGCGCCAGCAGCTTGGGCGGCGAAACTTTTGGCAATGAGCAGTTCTTC
CASSLGGETFGNEQFF
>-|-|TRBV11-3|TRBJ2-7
TGTGCCAGCAGCTTGCCCTATCTTAATCGGAAAAGAGAGCAGTACTTC
CASSLPYLNRKREQYF
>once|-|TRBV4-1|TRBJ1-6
TGCGCCAGCAACCCGGGACAAATGGGCAATTCACCCCTCCACTTT
CASNPGQMGNSPLHF
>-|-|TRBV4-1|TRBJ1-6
TGCGCCAGCAGCCTCTCAAGCTCCTATAATTCACCCCTCCACTTT
CASSLSSSYNSPLHF